This TCR beta chain was profiled in a study of T cells in Graves' hyperthyroidism and ophthalmopathy. General study points: The majority of expanded thyroid clonotypes above 0.001 also appeared in blood.

Amplified TCR beta CDR3 regions came from RNA transcripts. The study used the HTBI primer set for a first-round RT-PCR of the TCR CDR3. TCRdb reprocessed the multiplex PCR reads with MiXCR, giving one entry per CDR3 protein. This sample has 200,000 to 250,000 distinct CDR3 sequences; about a sixth occur once, and the top ten carry roughly 49%. Diagnosis of hyperthyroidism was new in patients aged 18 to 65, and its duration was under 2 months. Exclusion criteria comprised uncontrolled infection, other autoimmune disease, pregnancy or lactation. Diagnostic assessment was based on clinical symptoms, serum thyroxine and TRAb, thyroid ultrasound and orbital computed tomography. This clonotype was counted between two and nine times. The antigen remains undetermined. Germline V lookup: CDR1 MNHEY, CDR2 SMNVEV (reference sequence). V lost 2 bases and J 8 bases, leaving 15 bases between the germline ends. The CDR3 covers 14 residues.

The chain combines TRBV27 with TRBJ1-2; D is perhaps TRBD1 (5 bases). The sequenced sample consisted of blood. This clonotype was sampled from a woman in her forties or fifties with Graves' hyperthyroidism. CDR3 in DNA: TGTGCCAGCAGTTTAATGGGAGGGGAAGGCGGCTACACCTTC. It specifies CASSLMGGEGGYTF.